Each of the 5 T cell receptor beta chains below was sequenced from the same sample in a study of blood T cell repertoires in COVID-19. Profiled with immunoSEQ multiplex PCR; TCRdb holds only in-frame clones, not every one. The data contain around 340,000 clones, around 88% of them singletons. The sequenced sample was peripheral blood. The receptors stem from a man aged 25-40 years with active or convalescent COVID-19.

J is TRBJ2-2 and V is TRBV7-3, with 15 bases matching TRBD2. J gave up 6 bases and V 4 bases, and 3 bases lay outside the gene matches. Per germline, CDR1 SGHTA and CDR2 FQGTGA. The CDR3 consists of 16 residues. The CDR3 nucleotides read TGTGCCAGCAGCTCCGGACTAGCGGGGGGGTCCGGGGAGCTGTTTTTT. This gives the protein CASSSGLAGGSGELFF.

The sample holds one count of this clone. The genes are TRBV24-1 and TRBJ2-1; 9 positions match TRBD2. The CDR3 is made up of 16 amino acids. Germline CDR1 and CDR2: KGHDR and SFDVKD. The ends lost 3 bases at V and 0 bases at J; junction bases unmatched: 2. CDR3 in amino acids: CATSDLSGSSYNEQFF. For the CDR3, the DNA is TGTGCCACCAGTGATCTTAGCGGGAGCTCCTACAATGAGCAGTTCTTC.

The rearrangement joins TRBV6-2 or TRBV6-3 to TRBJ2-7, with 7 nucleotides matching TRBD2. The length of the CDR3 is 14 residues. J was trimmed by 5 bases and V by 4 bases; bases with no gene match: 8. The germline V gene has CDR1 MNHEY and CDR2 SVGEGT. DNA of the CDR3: TGTGCCAGCAGTTGGGAGGGTCGGGAGGACGAGCAGTACTTC. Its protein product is CASSWEGREDEQYF.

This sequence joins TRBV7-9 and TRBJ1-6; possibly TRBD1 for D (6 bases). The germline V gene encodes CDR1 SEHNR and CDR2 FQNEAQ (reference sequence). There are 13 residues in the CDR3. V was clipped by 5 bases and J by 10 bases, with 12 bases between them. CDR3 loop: CASSPQGNSPLHF. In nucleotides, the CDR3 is TGTGCCAGCAGCCCCCAGGGGAACTCACCCCTCCACTTT.

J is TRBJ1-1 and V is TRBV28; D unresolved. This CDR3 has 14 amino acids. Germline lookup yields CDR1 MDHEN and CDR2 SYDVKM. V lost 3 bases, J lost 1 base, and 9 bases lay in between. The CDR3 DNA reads TGTGCCAGCAGTTTGACCCAGGCGAACACTGAAGCTTTCTTT. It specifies CASSLTQANTEAFF.